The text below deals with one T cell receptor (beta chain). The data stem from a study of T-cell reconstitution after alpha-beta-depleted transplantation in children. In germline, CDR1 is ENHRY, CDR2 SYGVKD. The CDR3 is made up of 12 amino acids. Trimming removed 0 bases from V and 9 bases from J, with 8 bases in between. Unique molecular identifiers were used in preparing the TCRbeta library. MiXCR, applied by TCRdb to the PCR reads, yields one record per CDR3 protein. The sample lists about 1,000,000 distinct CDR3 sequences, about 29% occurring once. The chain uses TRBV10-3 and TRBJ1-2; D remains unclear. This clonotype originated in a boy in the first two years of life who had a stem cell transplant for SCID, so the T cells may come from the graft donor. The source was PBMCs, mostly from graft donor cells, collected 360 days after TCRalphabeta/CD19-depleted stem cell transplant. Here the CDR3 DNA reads TGTGCCATCAGTGAGTCGAGTTCAAGCTACACCTTC. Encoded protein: CAISESSSSYTF.